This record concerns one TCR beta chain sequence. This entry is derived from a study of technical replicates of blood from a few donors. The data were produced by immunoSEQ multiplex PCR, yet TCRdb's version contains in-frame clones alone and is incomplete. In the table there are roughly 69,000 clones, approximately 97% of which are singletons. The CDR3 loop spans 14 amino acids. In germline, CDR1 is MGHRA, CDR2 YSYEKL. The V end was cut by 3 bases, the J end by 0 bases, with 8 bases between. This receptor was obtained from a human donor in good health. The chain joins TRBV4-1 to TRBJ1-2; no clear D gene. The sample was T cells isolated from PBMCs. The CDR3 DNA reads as TGCGCCAGCAGCCAGCATGTAGCTAACTATGGCTACACCTTC. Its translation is CASSQHVANYGYTF.